A single sample gave rise to the 32 T cell receptor beta chains below, sequenced in a study of shared clonotypes between healthy human individuals. TCRdb's copy holds only in-frame clones and misses some; the assay was immunoSEQ multiplex PCR. The data show about 480,000 clones, nearly 80% seen once. The sequenced sample was PBMCs. These receptors were taken from a woman between 35 and 50 years old in good health. Some clones in this sample may be carry-over from other donors' samples.

The rearrangement joins TRBV11-2 to TRBJ1-1, with TRBD1 as a possible D gene (6 bases). Germline-derived CDR1 and CDR2 are SGHAT and FQNNGV. V was cut by 5 bases and J by 3 bases, with 16 bases left in between. This CDR3 is built from 15 residues. This CDR3 is CASSREQGPYTEAFF. In nucleotides, the CDR3 is TGTGCCAGCAGCCGCGAACAGGGCCCGTACACTGAAGCTTTCTTT.

This clone has more than one count but fewer than ten. V usage is TRBV18 and J usage is TRBJ1-5; D may be TRBD1 (6 bases). The length of the CDR3 is 13 residues. V was pared by 6 bases and J by 4 bases, with 10 bases between. Per the germline V gene, CDR1 is KGHSH and CDR2 is LQKENI. CDR3 protein: CASSGDKNQPQHF. As DNA, the CDR3 is TGTGCCAGCTCGGGGGACAAAAATCAGCCCCAGCATTTT.

The chain carries TRBV28 and TRBJ2-7; 10 bases match TRBD2. The CDR3 totals 15 residues. Germline V gene lookup returns CDR1 MDHEN and CDR2 SYDVKM. V was clipped by 4 bases and J by 4 bases; unmatched bases: 7. As DNA, the CDR3 is TGTGCCAGCAGTTCCCCTAGCGGGAGATGGTACGAGCAGTACTTC. Translation gives CASSSPSGRWYEQYF.

The rearrangement links TRBV7-8 to TRBJ1-1; a possible D gene is TRBD1 (5 bases). This CDR3 comprises 15 residues. The V gene's germline CDR1 is SGHVS and CDR2 FQNEAQ. The V gene lost 1 base and the J gene lost 3 bases, with 12 bases spanning the gap. Here the CDR3 reads CASSLDGRGDTEAFF. The CDR3 nucleotides read TGTGCCAGCAGCTTAGATGGCCGGGGGGACACTGAAGCTTTCTTT.

V is TRBV18 and J is TRBJ2-5; tentatively, D is TRBD2 (8 bases). The length of the CDR3 is 15 residues. CDR1 and CDR2 from the germline V gene are KGHSH and LQKENI. V shed 0 bases and J shed 11 bases, with 19 bases lying between them. CDR3 loop: CASSPPGLGTDGQYF. The CDR3 nucleotides are TGTGCCAGCTCACCACCGGGACTAGGGACAGACGGGCAGTACTTC.

A note on this clone: The germline gene is not matched at one end of the junction; a read error may be the cause. This CDR3 is CASSFVLQETQYF. The CDR3 region has the DNA TGTGCTAGCAGCTTCGTCCTGCAGGAGACCCAGTACTTC. This chain joins TRBV7-7 and TRBJ2-5; D uncertain. The CDR3 covers 13 residues. Germline V gene sequence: CDR1 SSHAT, CDR2 FNYEAQ (reference sequence).

J is TRBJ2-7 and V is TRBV10-3; TRBD1 matches 10 bases. The junction had 7 bases not matched to a gene; V was cut back by 7 bases and J by 4 bases. The CDR3 extends over 14 amino acids. Per germline, CDR1 ENHRY and CDR2 SYGVKD. The DNA for the CDR3 is TGTGCCATCACCACCGGACAGGGGGGGTACGAGCAGTACTTC. Protein: CAITTGQGGYEQYF.

The J gene is TRBJ2-1, the V gene TRBV5-4, with 14 bases matching TRBD2. The CDR3 has 15 residues. V gave up 4 bases and J gave up 10 bases; unmatched junction bases: 7. The germline V gene has CDR1 SGHNT and CDR2 YYREEE (reference sequence). The chain's CDR3 is CASSLGLAGEQEQFF. The CDR3 nucleotides read TGTGCCAGCAGCCTGGGACTAGCGGGAGAACAGGAGCAGTTCTTC.

V usage is TRBV7-9 and J usage is TRBJ1-4; possibly TRBD1 for D (6 bases). The CDR3 has 15 residues. Germline CDR1 and CDR2: SEHNR and FQNEAQ (reference sequence). V gave up 4 bases and J gave up 8 bases, with 17 bases separating them. CDR3 in amino acids: CASSSFEGEGEKLFF. CDR3 in DNA: TGTGCCAGCAGCTCCTTTGAGGGGGAAGGCGAAAAACTGTTTTTT. Full variable domain (remainder filled in from reference TRBV7-9 and TRBJ1-4): DTGVSQNPRHKITKRGQNVTFRCDPISEHNRLYWYRQTLGQGPEFLTYFQNEAQLEKSRLLSDRFSAERPKGSFSTLEIQRTEQGDSAMYLCASSSFEGEGEKLFFGSGTQLSVL.

This chain joins TRBV2 and TRBJ2-7, with D possibly being TRBD1 or TRBD2 (5 bases each). The CDR3 extends over 15 amino acids. The V gene's germline CDR1 is SNHLY and CDR2 FYNNEI. Trimming pared 2 bases from V and 2 bases from J, leaving 13 bases between. The chain's CDR3 is CASSEIRDGPYEQYF. Here the CDR3 DNA reads TGTGCCAGCAGTGAAATCCGGGACGGTCCCTACGAGCAGTACTTC.

This chain joins TRBV28 and TRBJ1-2, with D hard to call. Germline values: CDR1 MDHEN, CDR2 SYDVKM. The CDR3 spans 12 residues. Trimming took off 10 bases at V and 8 bases at J, with 17 bases between the two ends. CDR3 coding DNA: TGTGCCACCCAGGAGGGAATGAGGGGCTACACCTTC. Protein: CATQEGMRGYTF.

Of note for this clone: It may be a read error: a sequence one base away is much more abundant. This sample also contains other DNA sequences that code for the same CDR3. The chain has TRBV6-5 and TRBJ1-6; 7 nucleotides agree with TRBD1. Germline CDR1 and CDR2: MNHEY and SVGAGI. CDR3 length: 14 residues. CDR3 loop: CASSKQGRDSPLHF. For the CDR3, the DNA is TGTGCCAGCAGTAAACAGGGGCGGGATTCGCCCCTCCACTTT.

V and J are TRBV9 and TRBJ2-7; TRBD2 matches 8 bases. Germline trimming cut 4 bases from V and 1 base from J; bases unmatched to any gene: 4. CDR3 size: 14 residues. The germline V gene encodes CDR1 SGDLS and CDR2 YYNGEE. The CDR3 DNA reads TGTGCCAGCAGCCAGCGGGAGTGGTCCTACGAGCAGTACTTC. This encodes CASSQREWSYEQYF.

This chain uses TRBV11-1 with TRBJ2-3; TRBD1 agrees at 10 bases. This CDR3 has 13 residues. CDR1 SGHAT and CDR2 FQDESV come from the germline V gene (reference sequence). J lost 6 bases, V lost 4 bases, and 1 base had no gene match. The CDR3 DNA sequence: TGTGCCAGCAGCTCGGACAGGGGGGATACGCAGTATTTT. This sequence encodes CASSSDRGDTQYF.

The chain carries TRBV6-1 and TRBJ2-3; tentatively, D is TRBD2 (5 bases). V dropped 2 bases and J dropped 0 bases, with 15 bases sitting between them. This CDR3 is 17 amino acids long. CDR1 is MNHNS, CDR2 SASEGT, per germline. CDR3 region: CASSERRWEKSTDTQYF. The CDR3 DNA reads as TGTGCCAGCAGTGAAAGGAGGTGGGAGAAGAGCACAGATACGCAGTATTTT.

In its sample, this clone was seen once. V and J are TRBV9 and TRBJ1-2; TRBD1 matches at 7 bases. The V segment lost 6 bases and the J segment 4 bases; nucleotides outside the gene matches: 6. This CDR3 comprises 13 residues. Germline assignment: CDR1 SGDLS and CDR2 YYNGEE. The chain's CDR3 is CASTYRGLYGYTF. DNA of the CDR3: TGTGCCAGCACCTACAGGGGTCTCTATGGCTACACCTTC.

The rearrangement links TRBV10-1 to TRBJ1-1; D ambiguous. The germline CDR1 and CDR2 sequences are WNHNN and SYGVQD (reference sequence). The V and J ends lost 3 bases and 5 bases respectively, with 10 bases between them. The CDR3 extends over 13 amino acids. Written as DNA, the CDR3 is TGCGCCAGCAGTGAAGATACGGGGACTGAAGCTTTCTTT. Translation: CASSEDTGTEAFF.

This clone was counted a few times. This chain connects TRBV9 to TRBJ1-2, with D uncertain. Germline lookup yields CDR1 SGDLS and CDR2 YYNGEE. V was shortened by 3 bases and J by 5 bases, with 11 bases between the two germline ends. The CDR3 is made up of 13 amino acids. CDR3 bases: TGTGCCAGCAGCGCCCCTCCCGGGTATGGCTACACCTTC. Amino acids: CASSAPPGYGYTF.

The chain uses TRBV28 and TRBJ2-5; 11 bases are a match to TRBD1. Germline CDR1 reads MDHEN; CDR2 reads SYDVKM. V was pared by 6 bases and J by 4 bases, with 10 bases of the junction left unmatched. This CDR3 contains 16 residues. The chain's CDR3 is CASRRDRGDTGETQYF. In nucleotides, the CDR3 is TGTGCCAGCAGACGGGACAGGGGGGACACGGGAGAGACCCAGTACTTC.

The chain has TRBV23-1 and TRBJ2-7; 8 nucleotides match TRBD1. TRBV23-1 is an ORF for which the function is uncertain. J was trimmed by 2 bases and V by 9 bases; bases with no gene match: 18. The CDR3 spans 17 residues. CDR3 DNA: TGCGCCAGGGGGAGACAGGGGCCCACCGTTGTCCCCTACGAGCAGTACTTC. Translating it yields CARGRQGPTVVPYEQYF.

The chain is built from TRBV27 and TRBJ2-2, with TRBD2 matching over 7 bases. The CDR3 covers 15 residues. Germline lookup yields CDR1 MNHEY and CDR2 SMNVEV (reference sequence). After removal of 5 bases from V and 4 bases from J, the junction contained 7 bases not matched to a gene. The CDR3 spells CASSRGGGSTGELFF. The CDR3, as DNA: TGTGCCAGCAGTCGTGGGGGAGGGAGCACCGGGGAGCTGTTTTTT.

The rearrangement links TRBV5-1 to TRBJ1-1; tentative D call: TRBD1 (5 bases). This CDR3 comprises 15 residues. Germline V gene sequence: CDR1 SGHRS, CDR2 YFSETQ. Trimming removed 1 base from V and 1 base from J, with 11 bases in between. CDR3 amino acids: CASSLYQGRNTEAFF. CDR3 DNA: TGCGCCAGCAGCTTGTATCAGGGCCGGAACACTGAAGCTTTCTTT.

CDR3 DNA: TGTGCCAGCAGCTTAGGTGGGGCGAGGAACACTGAAGCTTTCTTT. It specifies CASSLGGARNTEAFF. The rearrangement uses TRBV7-3 and TRBJ1-1; D perhaps matches TRBD1 (5 bases). The germline V and J ends were trimmed by 2 bases and 1 base, with 11 bases remaining between them. The CDR3 loop spans 15 amino acids. Germline V gene lookup returns CDR1 SGHTA and CDR2 FQGTGA.

The J gene is TRBJ2-7, the V gene TRBV7-2; 12 nucleotides match TRBD2. Trimming took 3 bases from V and 4 from J; bases not matched to a gene: 4. Germline V gene sequence: CDR1 SGHTA, CDR2 FQGNSA. The CDR3 sequence is 15 residues long. The CDR3 DNA reads as TGTGCCAGCAGCTTGACTAGCGGGAGCGTGTACGAGCAGTACTTC. As protein: CASSLTSGSVYEQYF.

The rearrangement joins TRBV11-2 to TRBJ1-4; tentatively, D is TRBD1 (5 bases). Trimming cost V 6 bases and J 6 bases, with 17 bases left between them. The CDR3 contains 15 residues. Germline CDR1 reads SGHAT; CDR2 reads FQNNGV. The CDR3 loop is CASRPWGGSDEKLFF. In DNA form, the CDR3 reads TGTGCCAGCAGGCCCTGGGGGGGGTCGGATGAAAAACTGTTTTTT.

J is TRBJ1-1 and V is TRBV5-1; maybe TRBD1 (5 bases). Germline assignment: CDR1 SGHRS and CDR2 YFSETQ. V was clipped by 4 bases and J by 4 bases, with 14 bases between them. The CDR3 is made up of 14 amino acids. In nucleotides, the CDR3 is TGCGCCAGCAGCCCCACGGGGGGGAGCACTGAAGCTTTCTTT. Translation gives CASSPTGGSTEAFF.

This chain connects TRBV29-1 to TRBJ2-3, with 14 bases lining up with TRBD2. The CDR3 extends over 16 amino acids. Per germline, CDR1 SQVTM and CDR2 ANQGSEA. The V gene end was trimmed by 7 bases and the J gene end by 1 base; junction bases not matched to a gene: 7. This CDR3 reads CSARRGLAGGTDTQYF. The CDR3 DNA is TGCAGCGCCCGAAGGGGACTAGCGGGAGGCACAGATACGCAGTATTTT.

In regard to this clone: Other DNA sequences in the sample encode the same CDR3. The V gene is TRBV27, the J gene TRBJ1-3; weak D call: TRBD1 (5 bases). The CDR3 is made up of 13 amino acids. Looked up from germline, CDR1 is MNHEY and CDR2 is SMNVEV (reference sequence). The ends were cut back, 2 bases at V and 4 bases at J, with 6 bases in the middle. CDR3 in DNA: TGTGCCAGCAGTTTAAACAGGGGAAACACCATATATTTT. Translating gives CASSLNRGNTIYF.

Note on this clone: Different DNA sequences within this sample yield the same CDR3. V gene TRBV30 combines with J gene TRBJ2-7; tentatively, D is TRBD1 (5 bases). This CDR3 comprises 10 residues. V lost 6 bases and J lost 4, with 7 bases in between. CDR1 GTSNPN and CDR2 SVGIG come from the germline V gene (reference sequence). CDR3 bases: TGTGCCTGTCAGGGATACGAGCAGTACTTC. This translates into CACQGYEQYF.

The CDR3 spells CASSPSRDNYYGYTF. CDR3 coding DNA: TGTGCCAGCTCACCCTCAAGGGACAACTACTATGGCTACACCTTC. The rearrangement uses TRBV18 and TRBJ1-2; TRBD1 might be the D (6 bases). V was shortened by 3 bases and J by 3 bases, with 14 bases between the two germline ends. Germline CDR1 reads KGHSH; CDR2 reads LQKENI. This CDR3 region has 15 residues.

The CDR3 spells CASTVDSSAPFYGYTF. The CDR3 nucleotides are TGTGCCAGTACCGTGGACAGCTCGGCGCCCTTCTATGGCTACACCTTC. The rearrangement links TRBV19 to TRBJ1-2, with D possibly TRBD1 on 6 matching bases. There are 16 residues in the CDR3. Between the trimmed V and J ends, which lost 7 bases and 4 bases, there was a span of 22 bases. In germline, CDR1 is LNHDA, CDR2 SQIVND (reference sequence). The full variable domain, completed using reference TRBV19 and TRBJ1-2, is DGGITQSPKYLFRKEGQNVTLSCEQNLNHDAMYWYRQDPGQGLRLIYYSQIVNDFQKGDIAEGYSVSREKKESFPLTVTSAQKNPTAFYLCASTVDSSAPFYGYTFGSGTRLTVV.

This chain joins TRBV6-5 and TRBJ2-5; D remains unclear. The germline gives CDR1 MNHEY, CDR2 SVGAGI. Trimming took 2 bases from V and 7 from J, leaving 11 bases between them. The CDR3 extends over 13 amino acids. The CDR3 DNA follows: TGTGCCAGCAGTTACGGGTTAGGGCGGACCCAGTACTTC. Protein sequence: CASSYGLGRTQYF.